The rows below give T cell receptor beta chains drawn from one sample of a study of blood T cells in healthy people across ages. TCRdb re-called the 5' RACE reads through MiXCR, storing one row per CDR3 protein. The top ten hold 3.5% to 4% of the sample, which has about 620,000 distinct CDR3 sequences, under 25% seen once. The source material was blood. These receptors were obtained from a man in his 70s in good health. Each CDR3 is given with its conserved first and last residue.

CDR3 protein,J gene,V gene
CSARVGGQGGTYEQYF,TRBJ2-7,TRBV20-1
CASTFGDIGEQYF,TRBJ2-7,TRBV5-6
CASSEGPSSYEQYF,TRBJ2-7,TRBV5-1
CAWSVLETQYF,TRBJ2-5,TRBV30
CAISESGAGVSYNEQFF,TRBJ2-1,TRBV10-3
CASSSDGTRSIF,TRBJ2-5,TRBV12-3/TRBV12-4
CASSQVRGVANTEAFF,TRBJ1-1,TRBV3-1
CASSAGTGLQETQYF,TRBJ2-5,TRBV7-6
CASSIPRRDTGELFF,TRBJ2-2,TRBV19
CASSQWLRPSGNTIYF,TRBJ1-3,TRBV3-1
CASSGRDVSSYNEQFF,TRBJ2-1,TRBV11-2
CASSTQLYGYTF,TRBJ1-2,TRBV2
CASSDRHSNQPQHF,TRBJ1-5,TRBV2
CASSPGAVNEKLFF,TRBJ1-4,TRBV18
CSVERTSRRETQYF,TRBJ2-5,TRBV29-1
CASSQVPEKETQYF,TRBJ2-5,TRBV3-1
CASSREANTGELFF,TRBJ2-2,TRBV7-2
CASSYRGMDNSPLHF,TRBJ1-6,TRBV6-5
CASRGSGNNEQFF,TRBJ2-1,TRBV2
CASSQMAGSTDTQYF,TRBJ2-3,TRBV3-1
CATSEGAGTEAFF,TRBJ1-1,TRBV24-1
CASRLGAGQNTEAFF,TRBJ1-1,TRBV25-1
CASSLASVGETQYF,TRBJ2-5,TRBV5-1
CATSEGLRDGEVEQYF,TRBJ2-7,TRBV24-1
CASSPDSRAVEQYF,TRBJ2-7,TRBV18
CASSERVERGTGELFF,TRBJ2-2,TRBV2
CASSPVVGTSYTF,TRBJ1-2,TRBV7-3
CATGTGSPSNEKLFF,TRBJ1-4,TRBV7-9
CSARGGLVVGDYNEQFF,TRBJ2-1,TRBV20-1
CSATGQGKGEQYF,TRBJ2-7,TRBV20-1
CATSESGTFSYEQYF,TRBJ2-7,TRBV24-1
CASEAGQGSRGSYEQYF,.,TRBV2